Below are 30 T cell receptor beta chains sequenced from a single sample in a study of cytomegalovirus exposure and HLA in healthy donors. PCR was performed using 60 Vbeta and 13 Jbeta primers. The data were produced by immunoSEQ multiplex PCR, yet TCRdb's version contains in-frame clones alone and is incomplete. The repertoire holds 120,000 to 150,000 clones, with around 66% as singletons. The sequencing sample was made of PBMCs. These receptor sequences come from a woman in her thirties in good health and CMV-seropositive.

This clone came up a few times. The chain carries TRBV5-6 and TRBJ1-6; 7 bases fit TRBD1. The junction had 7 bases not matched to a gene; V was cut back by 3 bases and J by 7 bases. The CDR3 consists of 15 residues. Germline-derived CDR1 and CDR2 are SGHDT and YYEEEE. CDR3 DNA sequence: TGTGCCAGCAGCTCCCGACAGGGTGGGAATTCACCCCTCCACTTT. As protein: CASSSRQGGNSPLHF.

The CDR3 DNA sequence: TGTGCCAGCAGCTTGGGGCAGGGCCTCTCCTACGAGCAGTACTTC. This gives the protein CASSLGQGLSYEQYF. V and J are TRBV5-6 and TRBJ2-7, with a possible D match to TRBD1 (5 bases). Trimming removed 0 bases from V and 0 bases from J, with 10 bases in between. CDR1 is SGHDT and CDR2 is YYEEEE in the germline V gene. CDR3 length: 15 residues. The complete variable domain, with remaining parts taken from reference TRBV5-6 and TRBJ2-7, reads DAGVTQSPTHLIKTRGQQVTLRCSPKSGHDTVSWYQQALGQGPQFIFQYYEEEERQRGNFPDRFSGHQFPNYSSELNVNALLLGDSALYLCASSLGQGLSYEQYFGPGTRLTVT.

CDR3 DNA: TGCAGCGGTGGCTCGGGGCGGGGGGGCTCTGGTGAGCAGTTCTTC. Its translation: CSGGSGRGGSGEQFF. The rearrangement joins TRBV29-1 to TRBJ2-1; 9 bases align to TRBD2. V lost 7 bases to trimming and J lost 9 bases; unmatched junction nucleotides: 16. The CDR3 has 15 residues. Germline CDR1 and CDR2: SQVTM and ANQGSEA.

This chain links TRBV30 with TRBJ1-1; TRBD1 is a possible D gene (5 bases). The CDR3 has 13 residues. Germline V gene data show CDR1 as GTSNPN and CDR2 as SVGIG (reference sequence). Trimming took off 2 bases at V and 4 bases at J, with 11 bases between the two ends. The CDR3 DNA reads TGTGCCTGGAGTCCCGGGGGGGGCACTGAAGCTTTCTTT. Residues: CAWSPGGGTEAFF.

The chain recombines TRBV27 with TRBJ1-4, with 8 bases matching TRBD1. Germline lookup yields CDR1 MNHEY and CDR2 SMNVEV (reference sequence). The CDR3 sequence is 16 residues long. The V gene end was trimmed by 3 bases and the J gene end by 6 bases; junction bases not matched to a gene: 9. In nucleotides, the CDR3 is TGTGCCAGCAGTTTTCTCACCAGGGGGCGCGATGAAAAACTGTTTTTT. This codes for CASSFLTRGRDEKLFF.

This chain links TRBV7-9 with TRBJ2-1, with D perhaps TRBD2 (7 bases). This CDR3 is built from 13 residues. Germline V lookup: CDR1 SEHNR, CDR2 FQNEAQ (reference sequence). Trimming left V 2 bases short and J 9 bases short, with 11 bases between. CDR3 DNA sequence: TGTGCCAGCAGCTTACGGGGGGCCGGTGAGCAGTTCTTC. Amino acids: CASSLRGAGEQFF.

V and J are TRBV6-5 and TRBJ1-1, with D possibly being TRBD1 (6 bases). V lost 4 bases to trimming and J lost 4 bases, with 16 bases between them. The CDR3 is 15 amino acids. CDR1 and CDR2 (germline): MNHEY, SVGAGI. The CDR3 here is CASSFRGAQGTEAFF. The CDR3 DNA is TGTGCCAGCAGTTTCCGGGGGGCGCAGGGCACTGAAGCTTTCTTT.

V and J are TRBV28 and TRBJ1-1; TRBD1 might be the D (5 bases). Deletions cut 5 bases from V and 1 base from J, with 8 bases between. CDR1 and CDR2 (germline): MDHEN, SYDVKM. The CDR3 is 13 amino acids. The CDR3 nucleotides are TGTGCCAGCAGTGGGGACTGGAACACTGAAGCTTTCTTT. This translates into CASSGDWNTEAFF.

The chain employs TRBV18 and TRBJ1-1; tentative D call: TRBD1 (5 bases). This CDR3 has 14 amino acids. Germline V CDR1 and CDR2: KGHSH, LQKENI. V lost 6 bases, J lost 4 bases, and 15 bases lay in between. This CDR3 reads CASSLGTVPTEAFF. The CDR3 DNA reads as TGTGCCAGCTCGCTGGGGACTGTCCCCACTGAAGCTTTCTTT. Supplemented by reference TRBV18 and TRBJ1-1, the full variable domain reads NAGVMQNPRHLVRRRGQEARLRCSPMKGHSHVYWYRQLPEEGLKFMVYLQKENIIDESGMPKERFSAEFPKEGPSILRIQQVVRGDSAAYFCASSLGTVPTEAFFGQGTRLTVV.

This sequence joins TRBV7-3 and TRBJ2-1; 10 bases align to TRBD1. CDR1 and CDR2 from the germline V gene are SGHTA and FQGTGA. The CDR3 runs to 16 residues. V lost 4 bases, J lost 12 bases, and 15 bases stayed unmatched. The CDR3, as DNA: TGTGCCAGCAGCTCCCAAACCGGGACAGGGGTTTTAGGGCAGTTCTTC. Encoded protein: CASSSQTGTGVLGQFF.

The CDR3 region is CASSDNPILAGTDTQYF. In nucleotides, the CDR3 is TGTGCCAGCAGCGATAACCCCATACTAGCGGGTACAGATACGCAGTATTTT. The rearrangement links TRBV7-6 to TRBJ2-3; 9 nucleotides line up with TRBD2. Per germline, CDR1 SGHVS and CDR2 FNYEAQ. V trimming: 5 bases; J trimming: 3 bases; junction bases outside the gene matches: 12. The CDR3 has 17 amino acids.

This clone was seen only once. The V and J genes are TRBV20-1 and TRBJ1-2; a weak D match, TRBD1 (5 bases). V was shortened by 3 bases and J by 8 bases, with 10 bases between the two germline ends. The germline CDR1 and CDR2 sequences are DFQATT and SNEGSKA (reference sequence). CDR3 length equals 11 residues. CDR3 in DNA: TGCAGTGCTAGGGTAGGGGCCGGCTACACCTTC. This gives the protein CSARVGAGYTF.

This chain links TRBV30 with TRBJ1-5; D remains unclear. The germline CDR1 and CDR2 sequences are GTSNPN and SVGIG (reference sequence). The CDR3 loop spans 15 amino acids. The V end lost 2 bases, the J end lost 0 bases, and 11 bases lay between the germline ends. The CDR3 region is CAWSWASYSNQPQHF. CDR3 DNA sequence: TGTGCCTGGAGTTGGGCCTCATATAGCAATCAGCCCCAGCATTTT.

This clone was counted a single time. This chain connects TRBV7-7 to TRBJ2-7; 8 bases are shared with TRBD1. The CDR3 spans 14 residues. With 5 bases clipped from V and 2 bases from J, the junction kept 5 bases outside the gene matches. Per germline, CDR1 SSHAT and CDR2 FNYEAQ (reference sequence). This chain's CDR3 is CASSPGQGTYEQYF. In DNA form, the CDR3 reads TGTGCCAGCAGCCCAGGACAGGGAACCTACGAGCAGTACTTC.

The chain links TRBV5-6 to TRBJ2-3; 7 nucleotides agree with TRBD1. Germline-derived CDR1 and CDR2 are SGHDT and YYEEEE. The CDR3 spans 16 residues. The V segment lost 4 bases and the J segment 8 bases; nucleotides outside the gene matches: 16. The CDR3 loop reads CASSPGQDWVTLTQYF. CDR3 bases: TGTGCCAGCAGCCCCGGACAGGACTGGGTTACACTTACGCAGTATTTT.

The rearrangement links TRBV23-1 to TRBJ1-2; TRBD1 matches 12 bases. TRBV23-1 is an ORF; its function is uncertain. The CDR3 is 16 residues long. The junction had 6 bases not matched to a gene; V was cut back by 0 bases and J by 7 bases. CDR3 sequence reads: CASSQSKGQGAPGYTF. CDR3 sequence (DNA): TGCGCCAGCAGTCAATCGAAGGGACAGGGGGCGCCTGGCTACACCTTC.

The J gene is TRBJ1-1, the V gene TRBV2, with D possibly TRBD1 on 5 matching bases. The CDR3 has 13 residues. The V gene lost 11 bases and the J gene lost 0 bases, with 13 bases spanning the gap. Germline V CDR1 and CDR2: SNHLY, FYNNEI. The CDR3 sequence: CAATRGMNTEAFF. CDR3 DNA: TGTGCCGCCACCCGGGGGATGAACACTGAAGCTTTCTTT.

CDR3 residues: CASSDSIAGTGELFF. The CDR3 coding sequence is TGTGCCAGCAGTGACTCGATAGCTGGGACCGGGGAGCTGTTTTTT. The rearrangement links TRBV6-4 to TRBJ2-2; D not certain. CDR1 is MRHNA, CDR2 SNTAGT, per germline. With 0 bases removed from V and 5 bases from J, the gap between germline ends came to 10 bases. This CDR3 is 15 amino acids long.

This clone came up a few times. The chain carries TRBV10-2 and TRBJ2-7; unclear D gene. Deletions cut 6 bases from V and 0 bases from J, with 9 bases between. CDR1 and CDR2 from the germline V gene are WSHSY and SAAADI. CDR3 length equals 13 residues. CDR3 nucleotide sequence: TGCGCCAGCAGGGCGACACGCTCCTACGAGCAGTACTTC. This codes for CASRATRSYEQYF.

The chain carries TRBV10-1 and TRBJ1-4; D is unclear. Trimming took off 7 bases at V and 0 bases at J, with 12 bases between the two ends. The germline V gene has CDR1 WNHNN and CDR2 SYGVQD (reference sequence). CDR3 length: 15 amino acids. CDR3 loop: CASTLGEATNEKLFF. The CDR3 bases are TGCGCCAGCACCCTTGGGGAGGCAACTAATGAAAAACTGTTTTTT.

V and J are TRBV28 and TRBJ2-5; TRBD1 matches 12 bases. TRBJ2-7 matches the DNA end more closely, so the J call is doubtful. The germline gives CDR1 MDHEN, CDR2 SYDVKM. The CDR3 is 15 amino acids. CDR3 nucleotide sequence: TGTGCCAGCAGTTCCTCGGGACAGGGGGCGGCCGAGCAGTACTTC. The encoded protein is CASSSSGQGAAEQYF.

A note on this clone: In the same sample, other DNA sequences code for this CDR3. CDR3 nucleotide sequence: TGCGCCAGCAGTCTTGACAGGGTCACTGAAGCTTTCTTT. Protein: CASSLDRVTEAFF. The chain employs TRBV5-1 and TRBJ1-1; 7 bases line up with TRBD1. V was pared by 5 bases and J by 4 bases, with 5 bases of the junction left unmatched. Germline V gene sequence: CDR1 SGHRS, CDR2 YFSETQ. The CDR3 contains 13 residues.

CDR3 sequence: CASSQTSGGARELFF. CDR3 sequence (DNA): TGCGCCAGCAGCCAAACTAGCGGGGGGGCCCGGGAGCTGTTTTTT. The chain combines TRBV4-1 with TRBJ2-2; 13 bases map to TRBD2. Trimming at V came to 2 bases and at J to 9 bases, leaving 3 bases not matched to a gene. Germline CDR1 reads MGHRA; CDR2 reads YSYEKL. This CDR3 region has 15 residues.

The chain recombines TRBV4-1 with TRBJ1-2; D gene ambiguous. V was clipped by 1 base and J by 5 bases, with 11 bases between them. Germline V gives CDR1 MGHRA, CDR2 YSYEKL. The CDR3 spans 14 residues. CDR3 in DNA: TGCGCCAGCAGCCAAGTTCCCTCTCAGTATGGCTACACCTTC. The encoded protein is CASSQVPSQYGYTF.

This clone was seen only a few times. The chain joins TRBV19 to TRBJ1-2; tentative D call: TRBD1 (6 bases). The germline V gene encodes CDR1 LNHDA and CDR2 SQIVND (reference sequence). V shed 0 bases and J shed 6 bases, with 14 bases lying between them. CDR3 length: 15 amino acids. CDR3 residues: CASSIDNWAGDGYTF. CDR3 coding DNA: TGTGCCAGTAGTATAGATAACTGGGCAGGGGATGGCTACACCTTC.

The V call is TRBV5-1, the J call TRBJ1-1; TRBD1 aligns across 7 bases. The CDR3 contains 12 residues. J gave up 5 bases and V 4 bases, and 2 bases lay outside the gene matches. Looked up from germline, CDR1 is SGHRS and CDR2 is YFSETQ. The CDR3 DNA sequence: TGCGCCAGCAGCGAACAGGGGACTGAAGCTTTCTTT. It specifies CASSEQGTEAFF.

V gene TRBV7-2 combines with J gene TRBJ1-2, with a tentative D call TRBD1 (5 bases). Trimming shortened V by 5 bases and J by 0 bases, and 10 bases separated the two germline ends. Germline V CDR1 and CDR2: SGHTA, FQGNSA. CDR3 length: 14 amino acids. CDR3: CASSIDRTNYGYTF. CDR3 DNA: TGTGCCAGCAGCATCGACAGAACTAACTATGGCTACACCTTC.

The V call is TRBV6-5, the J call TRBJ1-2, with 8 bases matching TRBD1. From germline, CDR1 is MNHEY and CDR2 SVGAGI. CDR3 length equals 15 residues. With V trimmed by 7 bases and J by 4 bases, 11 bases remained unmatched. The CDR3 region is CASTLRQGIGYGYTF. The DNA for the CDR3 is TGTGCCAGCACTCTTAGACAGGGGATTGGCTATGGCTACACCTTC.

The chain employs TRBV4-1 and TRBJ2-1; D is unclear. With 0 bases removed from V and 4 bases from J, the gap between germline ends came to 13 bases. Looked up from germline, CDR1 is MGHRA and CDR2 is YSYEKL. CDR3 length: 16 amino acids. The CDR3 spells CASSQDQLELYNEQFF. The CDR3 DNA reads TGCGCCAGCAGCCAAGATCAACTGGAACTATACAATGAGCAGTTCTTC.

CDR3 amino acids: CASRAFSYNEQFF. In DNA, the CDR3 is TGTGCCAGCAGAGCTTTCTCCTACAATGAGCAGTTCTTC. This chain joins TRBV5-4 and TRBJ2-1; D call uncertain. V lost 5 bases to trimming and J lost 0 bases, with 6 bases between them. From germline, CDR1 is SGHNT and CDR2 YYREEE (reference sequence). The CDR3 sequence is 13 residues long.